One and the same sample provided the 7 T cell receptor beta chains below, sequenced in a study of identical twins. One entry per CDR3 protein, called by TCRdb with MiXCR from the 5' RACE reads. The sample carries 300,000 or so distinct CDR3 sequences, less than 9.5% recorded once. The sample also formed part of further work on yellow fever vaccine responses in identical twins.

Sequencing was done on a sample of CD8+ T cells sorted from blood. Every receptor here comes from a woman aged 18 to 35 in good health.

Ten or more counts support this clonotype. The chain joins TRBV12-3 or TRBV12-4 to TRBJ2-2; the D is unclear. The CDR3 runs 12 residues. V shed 6 bases and J shed 5 bases, with 7 bases lying between them. Here the CDR3 DNA reads TGTGCCAGCAGCGAAGGGACCGGGGAGCTGTTTTTT. Encoded protein: CASSEGTGELFF.

This chain connects TRBV6-2 or TRBV6-3 to TRBJ2-5; 8 positions match TRBD1. J lost 4 bases, V lost 6 bases, and 7 bases had no gene match. Germline CDR1 is MNHEY and CDR2 is SVGEGT. This CDR3 spans 14 amino acids. CDR3 nucleotides: TGTGCCAGCAGACCAGCAGGGGGCCGAGAGACCCAGTACTTC. Translated: CASRPAGGRETQYF.

This clonotype turned up a few times. The chain links TRBV4-3 to TRBJ2-7, with 7 bases identical to TRBD2. CDR1 LGHNA and CDR2 YSLEER come from the germline V gene. The CDR3 is made up of 15 amino acids. V dropped 0 bases and J dropped 7; count of bases not matched to a gene: 9. CDR3: CASSQDRMGGEEQYF. CDR3 coding DNA: TGCGCCAGCAGCCAAGATCGAATGGGAGGGGAAGAGCAGTACTTC.

This clonotype was seen only a few times. The V and J genes are TRBV7-8 and TRBJ2-1; D uncertain. Germline V CDR1 and CDR2: SGHVS, FQNEAQ. V dropped 2 bases and J dropped 8 bases, with 10 bases sitting between them. The CDR3 runs 13 residues. CDR3 in amino acids: CASSLLIEDEQFF. The DNA for the CDR3 is TGTGCCAGCAGCTTATTGATTGAGGATGAGCAGTTCTTC.

The V and J genes are TRBV27 and TRBJ2-7, with D maybe TRBD2 (5 bases). This CDR3 region has 13 residues. V was trimmed by 2 bases and J by 5 bases, leaving 10 bases between them. Looked up from germline, CDR1 is MNHEY and CDR2 is SMNVEV (reference sequence). The CDR3 nucleotides read TGTGCCAGCAGTTTAACCGGGAACAACGAGCAGTACTTC. Its translation is CASSLTGNNEQYF.

This clonotype was picked up a small number of times. The rearrangement links TRBV7-6 to TRBJ1-2; possibly TRBD1 for D (5 bases). V was pared by 1 base and J by 4 bases, with 13 bases between. Germline CDR1 SGHVS, CDR2 FNYEAQ. The CDR3 is 15 residues long. The CDR3 protein is CASSLEPGDFYGYTF. The CDR3 DNA sequence: TGTGCCAGCAGCTTAGAACCGGGGGATTTCTATGGCTACACCTTC.

At least ten counts were recorded for this clonotype. This chain joins TRBV27 and TRBJ2-2; 10 positions match TRBD2. CDR1 is MNHEY and CDR2 is SMNVEV in the germline V gene (reference sequence). The CDR3 runs to 17 residues. V gave up 5 bases and J gave up 4 bases; unmatched junction bases: 10. CDR3 in DNA: TGTGCCAGCAGTCCCGACTCATGGACTAGCGGCACCGGGGAGCTGTTTTTT. Amino acid sequence: CASSPDSWTSGTGELFF.